The clone carrying this T cell receptor beta chain came up a few times. The data derive from a study of blood T cell repertoires in COVID-19. The V and J ends lost 0 bases and 0 bases respectively, with 9 bases between them. Germline V lookup: CDR1 LNHDA, CDR2 SQIVND (reference sequence). The CDR3 sequence is 16 residues long. Authors' processing steps: Scientists estimated how many nucleated cells there were by amplifying reference gene primers. Sequenced by immunoSEQ multiplex PCR; TCRdb stores in-frame clones only, minus some. The D gene and trimming were derived from the DNA, and the V and J assignments and clone size from that table. The sample lists 150,000 to 200,000 clones, around 80% occurring once.

The V and J genes are TRBV19 and TRBJ2-1, with D possibly matching TRBD2 (5 bases). The receptor was isolated from a woman older than 75 with active or convalescent COVID-19. Material for sequencing was peripheral blood. CDR3 in amino acids: CASSIDEGSSYNEQFF. CDR3 DNA: TGTGCCAGTAGTATAGACGAGGGAAGCTCCTACAATGAGCAGTTCTTC.